In this sample, the clone carrying this T cell receptor beta chain turned up a few times. TCRdb re-analysed the 5' RACE reads in MiXCR, keeping a single row per CDR3 protein. This table holds about 340,000 distinct CDR3 sequences, around 21% found once. This sample is drawn from a study of T-cell memory formation after mild COVID-19. This CDR3 region has 14 residues. Per germline, CDR1 MNHEY and CDR2 SVGAGI. V was pared by 2 bases and J by 0 bases, with 6 bases between. This sequence originates from an adult woman who had mild COVID-19 (a few samples of this study predate the infection). Cell type and time point are not known. The V and J genes are TRBV6-5 and TRBJ2-3, with D unresolved. Sequencing was performed on PBMCs or a T cell subset sorted from them (not recorded which). DNA of the CDR3: TGTGCCAGCAGTTACAGATTTAGCACAGATACGCAGTATTTT. Protein sequence: CASSYRFSTDTQYF.